These 5 T cell receptor beta chains were sequenced from one sample in a study of radiotherapy plus CTLA-4 blockade in lung cancer. Here immunoSEQ multiplex PCR was the method, and the copy in TCRdb shows in-frame clones only, minus some. The repertoire holds approximately 80,000 clones, with 70% to 85% as singletons. The sequencing used peripheral blood, collected from a patient treated with radiotherapy plus ipilimumab. The receptor set was obtained from a human donor with non-small cell lung cancer who had stable disease on radiotherapy plus ipilimumab.

The rearrangement links TRBV6-6 to TRBJ2-2, with D possibly being TRBD1 (5 bases). The CDR3 runs 14 residues. Trimming removed 4 bases from V and 1 base from J, with 7 bases in between. CDR1 MNHNY and CDR2 SVGAGI come from the germline V gene (reference sequence). CDR3 in amino acids: CASSSTGNTGELFF. Written as DNA, the CDR3 is TGTGCCAGCAGTTCCACAGGGAACACCGGGGAGCTGTTTTTT.

This chain links TRBV28 with TRBJ2-3, with TRBD2 as a possible D gene (5 bases). V was trimmed by 6 bases and J by 6 bases, leaving 10 bases between them. The germline gives CDR1 MDHEN, CDR2 SYDVKM. The CDR3 is 12 amino acids. The CDR3 region has the DNA TGTGCCAGCAGCCCCGGGGTGGATACGCAGTATTTT. Its protein is CASSPGVDTQYF.

The V and J genes are TRBV29-1 and TRBJ2-1; 13 bases are shared with TRBD2. Trimming cost V 6 bases and J 4 bases; bases outside gene matches: 3. The germline V gene has CDR1 SQVTM and CDR2 ANQGSEA. CDR3 length equals 14 residues. CDR3 in amino acids: CSVGTSGVYNEQFF. In DNA form, the CDR3 reads TGCAGCGTCGGGACTAGCGGGGTGTACAATGAGCAGTTCTTC.

The CDR3 nucleotides are TGCGCCAGCAGCTTGGGCAGTGAAGCTTTCTTT. This translates into CASSLGSEAFF. V gene TRBV5-1 combines with J gene TRBJ1-1; D not certain. Trimming cost V 0 bases and J 7 bases, with 4 bases left between them. Germline-derived CDR1 and CDR2 are SGHRS and YFSETQ. The CDR3 totals 11 residues.

This chain joins TRBV5-1 and TRBJ1-2, with unresolved D. Germline assignment: CDR1 SGHRS and CDR2 YFSETQ. The CDR3 covers 14 residues. Between the trimmed V and J ends, which lost 1 base and 0 bases, there was a span of 7 bases. The CDR3 is CASSLSDPNYGYTF. The CDR3 nucleotides are TGCGCCAGCAGCTTGTCGGACCCTAACTATGGCTACACCTTC.